This T cell receptor (beta chain) was recorded in a study of blood T cell repertoires in COVID-19 (dated by TCRdb to 2020 to 2021). Broadly, across the study: The collaborator samples originated in the United States, Italy and Spain and spanned the acute and convalescent phases of COVID-19. The material from the prospective study consisted of cDNA or gDNA derived from T cells, B-cell-depleted T cells, or PBMCs. Subjects who had been exposed to COVID-19, were actively infected with it, or had recovered from it provided the deeply sampled blood TCRbeta repertoires that made up the dataset. A freely available public database, intended as a resource for researchers studying the immune response to SARS-CoV-2, is where the repertoires were released. The samples were drawn from the first 160 participants of the ongoing ImmuneRACE study and from 1,254 subjects provided by 6 global collaborators. Sample metadata almost always included a de-identified subject ID, COVID-19 status, age in years and sex. HLA class I and class II types, where available, came from metadata supplied by the sample provider rather than from assay-based typing.

TCRbeta CDR3 regions were amplified from genomic DNA by means of the immunoSEQ Assay, a bias-controlled multiplex PCR. The paper's data handling went like this. Nucleated cell counts per sample were estimated from amplification of reference gene primers within the assay. Sequence reads were collapsed and filtered to measure the absolute abundance of every unique TCRbeta CDR3 rearrangement. For each sample, productive Simpson clonality was calculated as the square root of Simpson's diversity index over productive rearrangements. TCRdb obtained this table from immuneACCESS and retained in-frame rearrangements with V and J assigned. These tables miss some clones; where compared with another copy, unresolved V genes account for less than half of the shortfall, and the remainder is unexplained. Clone size and the V and J calls come from that table; the DNA yielded D and trimming. This sample holds 35,000 to 40,000 clones; approximately 69% were observed only once. About 10% of the sample goes to the ten largest clones.

This clone came up a few times. The specificity of this receptor is unknown. No base quality values were provided; no much bigger clone lies one nucleotide off. What the study reported, not specific to this receptor: The quantity of clinical and demographic metadata differed by source and by participant and was supplied without curation.

In Seattle, one collaborating source enrolled patients while the infection was active and tracked those patients longitudinally over the course of disease. Collaborating institutions collected whole blood in K2EDTA tubes following their own protocols. For TCRbeta analysis, collaborator samples were shipped as frozen whole blood, as isolated PBMCs, or as DNA extracted from either sample type. Sequencing was carried out using peripheral blood. The TCR was taken from a man between 65 and 85 years old with COVID-19, enrolled during active disease.

CDR3 protein: CASKIGEVTVGEQFF. The nucleotide sequence is given as TGTGCCAGCAAAATAGGAGAAGTAACGGTTGGTGAGCAGTTCTTC. The sequence is built from TRBV6-5 and TRBJ2-1, with the D gene call left open. V drops 7 bases and J drops 9 bases, leaving 22 bases in between. The CDR1 and CDR2 encoded by the germline V gene are MNHEY and SVGAGI. Including the terminal cysteine and phenylalanine, the CDR3 comprises 15 residues. CDR3 DNA only is kept here, 45 bases in frame from base 1.